The 26 T cell receptor beta chains below were found in one sample sequenced in a study of tumor-infiltrating lymphocytes in localized non-small cell lung cancer (dated by TCRdb to about 2021). Library preparation was by the immunoSEQ multiplex PCR assay. TCRdb holds this immuneACCESS table with in-frame rearrangements only. Some clones are missing; in checked studies, unresolved V genes explain under half, and the rest has no known cause. This sample has approximately 15,000 clones in its table, and 70% to 80% of those were observed once. Approximately 8.6% of the sample is in the top ten clones. Specimen: lung tumor tissue. These receptors originate from a human donor with non-small cell lung cancer.

The chain links TRBV5-1 to TRBJ2-2; perhaps TRBD1 as D (5 bases). Trimming pared 4 bases from V and 0 bases from J, leaving 10 bases between. Germline V CDR1 and CDR2: SGHRS, YFSETQ. The length of the CDR3 is 15 residues. CDR3 sequence reads: CASSLWGPNTGELFF. The CDR3 nucleotides read TGCGCCAGCAGCCTCTGGGGCCCGAACACCGGGGAGCTGTTTTTT.

V gene TRBV19 combines with J gene TRBJ2-3; D is unresolved. V lost 3 bases and J 3 bases, leaving 10 bases between the germline ends. There are 14 residues in the CDR3. Per germline, CDR1 LNHDA and CDR2 SQIVND (reference sequence). Here the CDR3 DNA reads TGTGCCAGTAGTATCGGCGGCTTTACAGATACGCAGTATTTT. This sequence encodes CASSIGGFTDTQYF.

This sequence joins TRBV19 and TRBJ1-1; D is uncertain. The V end lost 10 bases, the J end lost 2 bases, and 11 bases lay between the germline ends. The germline gives CDR1 LNHDA, CDR2 SQIVND (reference sequence). This CDR3 comprises 12 residues. The CDR3 DNA follows: TGTGCCACTCGCGTGGGAAACACTGAAGCTTTCTTT. Amino acids: CATRVGNTEAFF.

This clone was seen a few times. This rearrangement joins TRBV10-3 to TRBJ2-2; D is ambiguous. V was shortened by 5 bases and J by 0 bases, with 10 bases between the two germline ends. Looked up from germline, CDR1 is ENHRY and CDR2 is SYGVKD. CDR3 length: 15 amino acids. The CDR3 is CAISRESSNTGELFF. The CDR3 nucleotides read TGTGCCATCAGTAGAGAGAGTTCGAACACCGGGGAGCTGTTTTTT.

The rearrangement uses TRBV10-3 and TRBJ1-5; D not resolved. Per the germline V gene, CDR1 is ENHRY and CDR2 is SYGVKD. The CDR3 is made up of 13 amino acids. V gave up 4 bases and J gave up 3 bases, with 7 bases separating them. The CDR3 is CAISGRVNQPQHF. CDR3 DNA sequence: TGTGCCATCAGTGGTAGAGTCAATCAGCCCCAGCATTTT.

The chain links TRBV4-1 to TRBJ2-5, with unresolved D. V lost 0 bases and J 5 bases, leaving 4 bases between the germline ends. The germline V gene encodes CDR1 MGHRA and CDR2 YSYEKL. The CDR3 extends over 12 amino acids. CDR3 bases: TGCGCCAGCAGCCAAGATGAGGAGACCCAGTACTTC. It specifies CASSQDEETQYF.

The V gene is TRBV14, the J gene TRBJ1-3, with unresolved D. CDR3 length equals 14 residues. CDR1 and CDR2 from the germline V gene are SGHDN and FVKESK. V lost 5 bases and J lost 0, with 8 bases in between. The CDR3 is CASSSTSSGNTIYF. The CDR3 bases are TGTGCCAGCAGCTCAACAAGCTCTGGAAACACCATATATTTT.

The CDR3 sequence: CASSPGLVTDEQFF. DNA for the CDR3: TGTGCCAGCTCACCAGGTCTGGTTACGGATGAGCAGTTCTTC. This chain connects TRBV18 to TRBJ2-1; D unresolved. In germline, CDR1 is KGHSH, CDR2 LQKENI. V lost 2 bases and J 8 bases, leaving 13 bases between the germline ends. The CDR3 covers 14 residues.

The chain is built from TRBV5-1 and TRBJ2-3; TRBD2 is a possible D gene (6 bases). V shed 0 bases and J shed 0 bases, with 8 bases lying between them. The CDR3 is 15 amino acids. Per germline, CDR1 SGHRS and CDR2 YFSETQ. DNA of the CDR3: TGCGCCAGCAGCTTGGAGGGGACTAGCACAGATACGCAGTATTTT. This gives the protein CASSLEGTSTDTQYF. Based on the CDR3 plus reference TRBV5-1 and TRBJ2-3, the full variable domain is KAGVTQTPRYLIKTRGQQVTLSCSPISGHRSVSWYQQTPGQGLQFLFEYFSETQRNKGNFPGRFSGRQFSNSRSEMNVSTLELGDSALYLCASSLEGTSTDTQYFGPGTRLTVL.

This clone was observed a handful of times. V gene TRBV5-6 combines with J gene TRBJ1-2; 8 bases map to TRBD1. CDR3 length equals 13 residues. The germline V gene has CDR1 SGHDT and CDR2 YYEEEE. V was pared by 4 bases and J by 11 bases, with 10 bases of the junction left unmatched. The CDR3 DNA sequence: TGTGCCAGCAGCCTTGGACAGGGCCTAGGTTACACCTTC. The encoded protein is CASSLGQGLGYTF.

By sample fraction, this clone is medium-sized (0.01 to 0.1%). This chain uses TRBV25-1 with TRBJ1-5; D is perhaps TRBD1 (5 bases). The length of the CDR3 is 14 residues. V was clipped by 11 bases and J by 3 bases, with 17 bases between them. Looked up from germline, CDR1 is MGHDK and CDR2 is SYGVNS. The DNA for the CDR3 is TGTGCCGCCCGTGGGGCAGGCGACAATCAGCCCCAGCATTTT. Encoded protein: CAARGAGDNQPQHF.

V is TRBV6-5 and J is TRBJ1-6; 7 nucleotides agree with TRBD1. This CDR3 has 14 amino acids. Trimming took 4 bases from V and 7 from J; bases not matched to a gene: 4. Germline CDR1 reads MNHEY; CDR2 reads SVGAGI. The CDR3 region is CASSWGTENSPLHF. The CDR3 DNA reads as TGTGCCAGCAGTTGGGGGACAGAAAATTCACCCCTCCACTTT.

The genes are TRBV18 and TRBJ1-5; 10 nucleotides agree with TRBD1. V gave up 3 bases and J gave up 5 bases; unmatched junction bases: 4. This CDR3 is 15 amino acids long. Looked up from germline, CDR1 is KGHSH and CDR2 is LQKENI. The CDR3 region has the DNA TGTGCCAGCTCACCGGGGACAGGGGTCGATCAGCCCCAGCATTTT. This codes for CASSPGTGVDQPQHF.

The rearrangement uses TRBV10-2 and TRBJ1-2, with 7 bases that match TRBD1. The CDR3 totals 15 residues. Germline CDR1 reads WSHSY; CDR2 reads SAAADI. V was pared by 3 bases and J by 6 bases, with 10 bases of the junction left unmatched. CDR3 DNA: TGCGCCAGCAGTGAAGGTCCAGGGGGTTACGATGGCTACACCTTC. It encodes CASSEGPGGYDGYTF.

This sequence joins TRBV19 and TRBJ2-1; TRBD2 is a possible D gene (5 bases). CDR3 length equals 13 residues. V was cut by 3 bases and J by 9 bases, with 12 bases left in between. Germline assignment: CDR1 LNHDA and CDR2 SQIVND (reference sequence). Here the CDR3 reads CASSISEGTEQFF. The CDR3 DNA reads TGTGCCAGTAGTATCTCAGAGGGAACTGAGCAGTTCTTC.

J is TRBJ2-7 and V is TRBV4-1, with 9 nucleotides matching TRBD1. This CDR3 is built from 16 residues. J lost 7 bases, V lost 3 bases, and 13 bases had no gene match. Germline lookup yields CDR1 MGHRA and CDR2 YSYEKL. The CDR3 protein is CASSHQGGQGRWEQYF. The CDR3 nucleotides read TGCGCCAGCAGCCACCAGGGGGGACAGGGCCGTTGGGAGCAGTACTTC.

This chain connects TRBV14 to TRBJ1-1; 8 positions match TRBD1. The length of the CDR3 is 15 residues. Per germline, CDR1 SGHDN and CDR2 FVKESK. J lost 3 bases, V lost 2 bases, and 5 bases had no gene match. CDR3 region: CASSQIGQGDTEAFF. CDR3 in DNA: TGTGCCAGCAGCCAAATAGGACAGGGAGACACTGAAGCTTTCTTT. Filled out from reference TRBV14 and TRBJ1-1, the complete variable domain reads EAGVTQFPSHSVIEKGQTVTLRCDPISGHDNLYWYRRVMGKEIKFLLHFVKESKQDESGMPNNRFLAERTGGTYSTLKVQPAELEDSGVYFCASSQIGQGDTEAFFGQGTRLTVV.

The genes are TRBV30 and TRBJ2-5, with D possibly TRBD1 on 7 matching bases. Germline-derived CDR1 and CDR2 are GTSNPN and SVGIG (reference sequence). This CDR3 region has 14 residues. Trimming removed 0 bases at V and 4 bases at J, with 12 bases between. The CDR3 coding sequence is TGTGCCTGGAGTGTAACAGGGGACTTAGAGACCCAGTACTTC. This sequence encodes CAWSVTGDLETQYF.

The chain has TRBV29-1 and TRBJ2-1, with D maybe TRBD2 (6 bases). The CDR3 covers 13 residues. The ends were cut back, 6 bases at V and 7 bases at J, with 16 bases in the middle. Looked up from germline, CDR1 is SQVTM and CDR2 is ANQGSEA. The CDR3 DNA sequence: TGCAGCGTCCCAGTAGCGGTGGGAAATGAGCAGTTCTTC. Its translation is CSVPVAVGNEQFF.

The chain carries TRBV15 and TRBJ1-2; 11 bases match TRBD1. This CDR3 has 16 amino acids. J lost 7 bases, V lost 1 base, and 8 bases had no gene match. Germline assignment: CDR1 LNHNV and CDR2 YYDKDF (reference sequence). CDR3 region: CATSRAGQGGSGGYTF. Written as DNA, the CDR3 is TGTGCCACCAGCAGAGCGGGACAGGGGGGATCGGGTGGCTACACCTTC.

The chain employs TRBV7-2 and TRBJ2-1, with D perhaps TRBD1 or TRBD2 (5 bases each). Trimming removed 6 bases at V and 6 bases at J, with 12 bases between. This CDR3 is built from 13 residues. The germline V gene encodes CDR1 SGHTA and CDR2 FQGNSA. In nucleotides, the CDR3 is TGTGCCAGCAGGGGGCGAGGGATCAATGAGCAGTTCTTC. This translates into CASRGRGINEQFF.

The chain's CDR3 is CATSRSGGGAAEQYF. CDR3 DNA: TGTGCCACCAGCAGATCAGGAGGGGGGGCGGCCGAGCAGTACTTC. The chain couples TRBV15 to TRBJ2-7, with D possibly being TRBD2 (7 bases). The CDR3 spans 15 residues. The germline V gene encodes CDR1 LNHNV and CDR2 YYDKDF (reference sequence). Trimming removed 2 bases from V and 6 bases from J, with 17 bases in between.

This clone was recorded a few times. The chain has TRBV10-3 and TRBJ2-3; 8 nucleotides line up with TRBD2. Germline CDR1 is ENHRY and CDR2 is SYGVKD. Germline trimming cut 2 bases from V and 0 bases from J; bases unmatched to any gene: 25. The CDR3 totals 23 residues. CDR3 DNA sequence: TGTGCCATCAGTGAGCCTACCCGAGAAACACCTAGCGGGTCCGGTTCTAGCACAGATACGCAGTATTTT. Translated, it gives CAISEPTRETPSGSGSSTDTQYF.

This clone was found a few times. The gene calls are TRBV19 and TRBJ2-3; TRBD1 agrees at 7 bases. The length of the CDR3 is 15 residues. Per germline, CDR1 LNHDA and CDR2 SQIVND (reference sequence). V shed 3 bases and J 0 bases; nucleotides not matched to a gene: 3. The CDR3 coding sequence is TGTGCCAGTAGTATGGGGACAGCTAGCACAGATACGCAGTATTTT. Translation gives CASSMGTASTDTQYF.

This clone came up once. The CDR3 nucleotides are TGTGCCAGCAGCGTGGGAGGATCCAATCAGCCCCAGCATTTT. Its translation: CASSVGGSNQPQHF. The chain combines TRBV7-9 with TRBJ1-5; no reliable D call. The CDR3 length is 14 residues. In germline, CDR1 is SEHNR, CDR2 FQNEAQ (reference sequence). The ends were cut back, 5 bases at V and 3 bases at J, with 11 bases in the middle.

V usage is TRBV6-5 and J usage is TRBJ1-6; perhaps TRBD1 as D (5 bases). Looked up from germline, CDR1 is MNHEY and CDR2 is SVGAGI. There are 14 residues in the CDR3. V was clipped by 4 bases and J by 5 bases, with 9 bases between them. In DNA, the CDR3 is TGTGCCAGCAGTTCCCAGGGCGATAATTCACCCCTCCACTTT. Translating gives CASSSQGDNSPLHF.